The T cell receptor beta chain described here comes from a study of OX40 agonist ivuxolimab in advanced cancers. Study-level information: Having had anti-PD-1, anti-PD-L1 or anti-CTLA-4 therapy before was allowed, and roughly 40% had some.

Autoimmune disease history or systemic immunosuppression disqualified patients. Sampling of blood occurred at baseline, cycle 4 day 1, and cycle 7 day 1. Concerning this clone itself: A junction boundary mismatches the germline segment, possibly from a read error.

Sequencing was performed with immunoSEQ multiplex PCR; in TCRdb, only in-frame clones are kept and a portion is missing. Seen here are approximately 80,000 clones, under 85% observed once, and the top ten hold over 3%. The germline V gene has CDR1 SGHVS and CDR2 FNYEAQ. CDR3 size: 12 residues. Specimen: CD4+ or CD8+ T cells sorted from blood, collected in a trial of the OX40 agonist ivuxolimab. This sequence joins TRBV7-6 and TRBJ2-5, with D maybe TRBD2 (6 bases). This TCR derives from an adult with an advanced solid tumor such as melanoma, head and neck, liver or kidney cancer. This chain's CDR3 is CASSIAAETQYF. The CDR3 nucleotides read TGTGCCAGCAGCATAGCGGCAGAGACCCAGTACTTC.